Included here is one T cell receptor (beta chain) sequence, with context. Germline V gene data show CDR1 as SGHTA and CDR2 as FQGNSA. The CDR3 runs to 13 residues. Trimming removed 4 bases from V and 4 bases from J; junction bases left unmatched: 0. The source of the sample is a study of blood T cell repertoires in COVID-19. Study information: Sites in the United States, Italy and Spain provided acute and convalescent COVID-19 samples. T cells, B-cell-depleted T cells, or PBMCs supplied cDNA or gDNA.

In the authors' methods: Amplified reference gene primers provided the basis for estimating nucleated cell counts. Clones were read by immunoSEQ multiplex PCR, and TCRdb kept only the in-frame ones, dropping some. D and trimming were read from the DNA, whereas the V and J calls and clone size are those reported in that table. The table has some 200,000 clones, 84% seen once. The chain couples TRBV7-2 to TRBJ1-2; 10 nucleotides line up with TRBD1. Sequenced: peripheral blood. This receptor was obtained from a human donor in a cohort sampled during active COVID-19. CDR3 protein: CASSWTGGYGYTF. The DNA of the CDR3 is TGTGCCAGCAGCTGGACAGGGGGCTATGGCTACACCTTC.